Here is one T cell receptor (beta chain) with its context. Germline loops: CDR1 LNHDA, CDR2 SQIVND (reference sequence). The CDR3 sequence is 12 residues long. Trimming shortened V by 9 bases and J by 10 bases, and 16 bases separated the two germline ends. The data were taken from a study of cytomegalovirus exposure and HLA in healthy donors. Use of 60 Vbeta and 13 Jbeta primers characterized the PCR. Generated by immunoSEQ multiplex PCR, the TCRdb table keeps only in-frame clones and is missing some. This sample has 180,000 or so clones, with 75% to 85% found just once. The sequenced material came from PBMCs. The chain carries TRBV19 and TRBJ1-5; TRBD1 might be the D (5 bases). The clonotype originates from a woman aged 18-30 years in good health and CMV-seropositive. CDR3 loop: CASSSGGIPQHF. CDR3 in DNA: TGTGCCAGCTCATCGGGGGGGATCCCCCAGCATTTT.